The TCR beta chain described here comes from a study of blood T cell repertoires in COVID-19. Only in-frame clones appear in the TCRdb table, and some are missing; sequencing was by immunoSEQ multiplex PCR. The sample holds roughly 230,000 clones, 81% seen once. V lost 5 bases and J lost 2; bases outside the gene matches: 11. The CDR3 totals 16 residues. CDR1 is SGHTA, CDR2 FQGNSA, per germline. V and J are TRBV7-2 and TRBJ2-5; 7 bases are shared with TRBD2. The clonotype was recovered from a woman older than 75 with acute or convalescent COVID-19. Specimen: peripheral blood. The CDR3: CASSPRSAGIQETQYF. CDR3 in DNA: TGTGCCAGCAGCCCACGTTCAGCGGGGATTCAAGAGACCCAGTACTTC.